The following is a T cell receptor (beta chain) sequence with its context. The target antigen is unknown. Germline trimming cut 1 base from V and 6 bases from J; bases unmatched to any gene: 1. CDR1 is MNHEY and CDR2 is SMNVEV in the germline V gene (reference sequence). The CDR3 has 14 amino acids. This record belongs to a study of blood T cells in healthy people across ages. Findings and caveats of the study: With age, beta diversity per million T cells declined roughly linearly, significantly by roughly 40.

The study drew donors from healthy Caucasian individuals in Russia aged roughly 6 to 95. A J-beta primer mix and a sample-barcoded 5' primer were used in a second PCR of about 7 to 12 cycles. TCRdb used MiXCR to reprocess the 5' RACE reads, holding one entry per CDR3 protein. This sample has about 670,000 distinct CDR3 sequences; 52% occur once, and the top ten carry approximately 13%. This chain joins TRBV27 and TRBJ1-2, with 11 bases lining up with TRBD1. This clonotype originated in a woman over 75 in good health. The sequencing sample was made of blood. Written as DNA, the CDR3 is TGTGCCAGCAGTTTATGGGGACAGGGGGATGGCTACACCTTC. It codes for CASSLWGQGDGYTF.